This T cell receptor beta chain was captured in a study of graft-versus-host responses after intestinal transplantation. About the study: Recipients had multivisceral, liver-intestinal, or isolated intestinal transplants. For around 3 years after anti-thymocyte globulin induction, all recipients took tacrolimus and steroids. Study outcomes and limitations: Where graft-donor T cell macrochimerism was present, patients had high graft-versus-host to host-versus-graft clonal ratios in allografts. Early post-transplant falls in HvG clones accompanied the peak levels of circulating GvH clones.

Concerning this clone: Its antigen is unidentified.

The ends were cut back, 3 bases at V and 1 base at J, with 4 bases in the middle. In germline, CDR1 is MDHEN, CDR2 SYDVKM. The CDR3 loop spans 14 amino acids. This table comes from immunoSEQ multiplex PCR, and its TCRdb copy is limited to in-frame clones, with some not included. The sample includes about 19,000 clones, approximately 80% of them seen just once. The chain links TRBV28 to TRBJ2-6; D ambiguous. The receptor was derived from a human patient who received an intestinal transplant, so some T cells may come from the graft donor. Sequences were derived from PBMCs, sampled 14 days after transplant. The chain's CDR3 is CASSLKSGANVLTF. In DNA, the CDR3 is TGTGCCAGCAGTTTGAAGTCTGGGGCCAACGTCCTGACTTTC.